This T cell receptor (beta chain) stems from a study of T cell repertoires in cytomegalovirus infection. Trimming took off 2 bases at V and 4 bases at J, with 14 bases between the two ends. The CDR3 extends over 15 amino acids. Germline CDR1 is MNHNS and CDR2 is SASEGT. TCRdb recomputed calls from the reads with MiXCR, one row per CDR3 protein. The sample includes about 490,000 distinct CDR3 sequences, approximately 15% of them seen just once. In this sample, this clonotype turned up many times. The clonotype originates from a human donor in good health (CMV status not recorded). Some clones in this sample may be carry-over from other donors' samples. The sequenced material came from CD8+ T cells from PBMCs. V usage is TRBV6-1 and J usage is TRBJ1-2; D call uncertain. The CDR3 DNA reads TGTGCCAGCAGTGAATTTCCCAACCACAGCTATGGCTACACCTTC. Translation gives CASSEFPNHSYGYTF.